Below are 18 T cell receptor beta chains sequenced from a single sample in a study of blood T cells in healthy people across ages. A second PCR, run for roughly 7 to 11 cycles, used a sample-barcoded 5' primer plus a J-beta primer mix. A single record per CDR3 protein comes from TCRdb applying MiXCR to the 5' RACE reads. This table has about 1 million distinct CDR3 sequences, 45% appearing once. Sequencing used blood. The origin of the receptors is an older woman in good health.

About this clonotype itself: A much larger clone lies a single base off, so this may be a read error. The chain uses TRBV9 and TRBJ2-4; 7 nucleotides align to TRBD1. CDR1 SGDLS and CDR2 YYNGEE come from the germline V gene. V lost 2 bases, J lost 13 bases, and 12 bases stayed unmatched. The CDR3 extends over 14 amino acids. CDR3 residues: CASSVGTASYVQYF. CDR3 sequence (DNA): TGTGCCAGCAGCGTGGGGACAGCCTCCTACGTGCAGTACTTC.

This clonotype was seen a handful of times. Here the CDR3 reads CASQNPGRNEQYF. In DNA form, the CDR3 reads TGTGCCAGCCAAAACCCGGGTAGGAACGAGCAGTACTTC. The chain carries TRBV25-1 and TRBJ2-7; no clear D. The CDR3 length is 13 residues. The V end was cut by 8 bases, the J end by 5 bases, with 16 bases between. CDR1 and CDR2 from the germline V gene are MGHDK and SYGVNS.

This chain uses TRBV29-1 with TRBJ2-5; 12 positions agree with TRBD2. Germline V gives CDR1 SQVTM, CDR2 ANQGSEA. The trim removed 4 bases at V and 5 bases at J, leaving 5 bases unmatched. CDR3 length: 14 residues. CDR3 residues: CSVGLAGVTETQYF. The CDR3 coding sequence is TGCAGCGTTGGACTAGCGGGAGTCACGGAGACCCAGTACTTC.

This rearrangement joins TRBV6-1 to TRBJ2-7; TRBD2 is a possible D gene (6 bases). The germline V gene encodes CDR1 MNHNS and CDR2 SASEGT. V was pared by 5 bases and J by 4 bases, with 15 bases between. CDR3 length equals 14 residues. CDR3 in amino acids: CASSFKRAIYEQYF. CDR3 DNA: TGTGCCAGCAGTTTCAAGCGGGCTATATACGAGCAGTACTTC.

The chain has TRBV4-1 and TRBJ1-2; a possible D gene is TRBD1 (5 bases). Germline loops: CDR1 MGHRA, CDR2 YSYEKL. Deletions cut 3 bases from V and 2 bases from J, with 16 bases between. This CDR3 comprises 16 residues. The CDR3 DNA reads TGCGCCAGCAGCCACCCTGGCGGGACTAGGAACTATGGCTACACCTTC. Residues: CASSHPGGTRNYGYTF.

The genes are TRBV12-3 or TRBV12-4 and TRBJ1-5; a weak D match, TRBD1 (6 bases). The CDR3 loop spans 15 amino acids. Trimming cost V 2 bases and J 7 bases, with 15 bases left between them. The CDR3 here is CASSLLGAGLQPQHF. CDR3 coding DNA: TGTGCCAGCAGTTTATTGGGGGCGGGTCTGCAGCCCCAGCATTTT.

This clonotype was observed a handful of times. V usage is TRBV18 and J usage is TRBJ2-5, with 7 nucleotides matching TRBD1. Germline CDR1 KGHSH, CDR2 LQKENI. V gave up 1 base and J gave up 2 bases; unmatched junction bases: 4. This CDR3 spans 15 amino acids. CDR3 coding DNA: TGTGCCAGCTCACCACGAGACAGGGTTCAAGAGACCCAGTACTTC. Encoded protein: CASSPRDRVQETQYF.

The sample holds a few counts of this clonotype. The V and J genes are TRBV5-1 and TRBJ2-7, with 8 bases fitting TRBD2. J lost 1 base, V lost 7 bases, and 4 bases had no gene match. The germline V gene has CDR1 SGHRS and CDR2 YFSETQ. The length of the CDR3 is 13 residues. CDR3 DNA sequence: TGCGCCAGCCAGAGCGGGAGATCCTACGAGCAGTACTTC. It yields the protein CASQSGRSYEQYF.

This clonotype came up a few times. V gene TRBV7-8 combines with J gene TRBJ2-1, with 11 bases aligning to TRBD2. This CDR3 is built from 17 residues. Germline CDR1 reads SGHVS; CDR2 reads FQNEAQ. With V trimmed by 0 bases and J by 3 bases, 4 bases remained unmatched. The CDR3 region is CASSLAQGLADYNEQFF. The CDR3 DNA reads TGTGCCAGCAGCTTAGCGCAGGGACTAGCGGACTACAATGAGCAGTTCTTC.

The rearrangement joins TRBV20-1 to TRBJ2-2, with 7 positions matching TRBD2. V lost 0 bases and J lost 1; bases outside the gene matches: 5. The CDR3 length is 16 residues. The germline V gene encodes CDR1 DFQATT and CDR2 SNEGSKA (reference sequence). CDR3: CSARDGRTRNTGELFF. The CDR3 nucleotides are TGCAGTGCTAGAGATGGCAGGACTAGGAACACCGGGGAGCTGTTTTTT.

This chain links TRBV28 with TRBJ2-6, with 7 bases that match TRBD1. J was trimmed by 4 bases and V by 5 bases; bases with no gene match: 8. CDR1 is MDHEN and CDR2 is SYDVKM in the germline V gene. This CDR3 has 16 amino acids. In DNA, the CDR3 is TGTGCCAGCAGTGCGCACAGGGGACCCGGGGCCAACGTCCTGACTTTC. Its translation is CASSAHRGPGANVLTF. The full variable domain, completed using reference TRBV28 and TRBJ2-6, is DVKVTQSSRYLVKRTGEKVFLECVQDMDHENMFWYRQDPGLGLRLIYFSYDVKMKEKGDIPEGYSVSREKKERFSLILESASTNQTSMYLCASSAHRGPGANVLTFGAGSRLTVL.

The rearrangement links TRBV27 to TRBJ2-7; D could derive from TRBD1 or TRBD2 (5 bases each). Trimming cost V 4 bases and J 5 bases, with 12 bases left between them. The CDR3 totals 13 residues. Germline CDR1 MNHEY, CDR2 SMNVEV (reference sequence). CDR3 DNA: TGTGCCAGCAGTTGGTCGGGGACCGACGAGCAGTACTTC. It specifies CASSWSGTDEQYF.

The chain is built from TRBV27 and TRBJ2-1, with TRBD1 matching 8 bases. V lost 6 bases to trimming and J lost 6 bases; unmatched junction nucleotides: 10. The CDR3 has 15 residues. Germline loops: CDR1 MNHEY, CDR2 SMNVEV (reference sequence). CDR3: CASSSLGTGSNEQFF. As DNA, the CDR3 is TGTGCCAGCAGCTCACTTGGGACAGGTTCCAATGAGCAGTTCTTC.

The rearrangement links TRBV9 to TRBJ2-5; 7 bases map to TRBD1. The V gene's germline CDR1 is SGDLS and CDR2 YYNGEE. CDR3 length: 15 residues. The V gene end was trimmed by 0 bases and the J gene end by 13 bases; junction bases not matched to a gene: 15. This chain's CDR3 is CASSVGQGDLGELYF. The CDR3 bases are TGTGCCAGCAGCGTAGGGCAGGGGGATTTGGGCGAGCTGTACTTC. Filled out from reference TRBV9 and TRBJ2-5, the complete variable domain reads DSGVTQTPKHLITATGQRVTLRCSPRSGDLSVYWYQQSLDQGLQFLIQYYNGEERAKGNILERFSAQQFPDLHSELNLSSLELGDSALYFCASSVGQGDLGELYFGPGTRLLVL.

The chain uses TRBV29-1 and TRBJ2-3; unclear D gene. Between the trimmed V and J ends, which lost 4 bases and 0 bases, there was a span of 8 bases. This CDR3 is built from 13 residues. Germline CDR1 and CDR2: SQVTM and ANQGSEA. This CDR3 is CSVVLASTDTQYF. The CDR3, as DNA: TGCAGCGTTGTTTTAGCAAGCACAGATACGCAGTATTTT.

The chain uses TRBV25-1 and TRBJ2-1; 10 bases align to TRBD2. Germline CDR1 reads MGHDK; CDR2 reads SYGVNS. J lost 5 bases, V lost 8 bases, and 12 bases had no gene match. The CDR3 has 16 residues. The CDR3 loop reads CASRRVAGGIDNEQFF. CDR3 coding DNA: TGTGCCAGCCGTAGGGTAGCGGGAGGCATCGACAATGAGCAGTTCTTC.

The sample holds a few counts of this clonotype. The chain links TRBV2 to TRBJ1-2; D is unclear. The CDR3 extends over 13 amino acids. Germline V CDR1 and CDR2: SNHLY, FYNNEI. V was trimmed by 0 bases and J by 4 bases, leaving 6 bases between them. This chain's CDR3 is CASSEALPYGYTF. The CDR3 DNA reads as TGTGCCAGCAGTGAAGCGCTTCCCTATGGCTACACCTTC.

The rearrangement uses TRBV29-1 and TRBJ2-7; tentative D call: TRBD1 (5 bases). Trimming removed 1 base at V and 6 bases at J, with 16 bases between. Per the germline V gene, CDR1 is SQVTM and CDR2 is ANQGSEA. The CDR3 extends over 14 amino acids. The CDR3 DNA sequence: TGCAGCGTTGAAGTACCAGGGTGGAGTGTCGAGCAGTACTTC. This sequence encodes CSVEVPGWSVEQYF.